The following is a T cell receptor (beta chain) sequence with its context. Trimming pared 1 base from V and 3 bases from J, leaving 7 bases between. The CDR3 has 13 amino acids. Germline V gene sequence: CDR1 SGHNT, CDR2 YYREEE (reference sequence). This sample stems from a study of blood T cell repertoires in COVID-19. The protocol was immunoSEQ multiplex PCR, while the TCRdb copy is restricted to in-frame clones and leaves out a portion. Among a few hundred thousand clones listed, around 90% were seen once. The chain has TRBV5-4 and TRBJ1-2; D uncertain. Sequenced: PBMCs or T cells enriched from blood (not recorded which). This receptor was identified in a woman aged 25 to 45 who had recovered from COVID-19. The CDR3 loop is CASSLREYYGYTF. CDR3 coding DNA: TGTGCCAGCAGCTTGAGGGAGTACTATGGCTACACCTTC. The full variable domain, in which reference TRBV5-4 and TRBJ1-2 provide the parts outside the CDR3, is ETGVTQSPTHLIKTRGQQVTLRCSSQSGHNTVSWYQQALGQGPQFIFQYYREEENGRGNFPPRFSGLQFPNYSSELNVNALELDDSALYLCASSLREYYGYTFGSGTRLTVV.